The entry below gives a single T cell receptor (beta chain) sequence along with its context. The antigen is undetermined. This specimen belongs to a study of cytomegalovirus exposure and HLA in healthy donors. PCR was performed using 60 Vbeta and 13 Jbeta primers. The data were produced by immunoSEQ multiplex PCR, yet TCRdb's version contains in-frame clones alone and is incomplete. This sample has 150,000 to 200,000 clones; around 80% occur once, and the top ten carry 1%. General study results and limits: Productive rates of about 87% or about 30% were seen for most TCR beta V segments in an earlier analysis. A later analysis showed that HLA-associated TCR beta chains had undergone more clonal expansion than equally common others. HLA-A and HLA-B allele assignments for most subjects were reportedly predicted accurately using TCR beta sequences. According to the study, around 150 TCR beta chains were cytomegalovirus-associated.

Sequencing was done on a sample of PBMCs. This sequence was found in a woman between 40 and 55 years old in good health and CMV-seronegative.

The CDR3 protein is CASSETGSDYGYTF. Written as DNA, the CDR3 is TGTGCCAGCAGTGAAACAGGTTCGGACTATGGCTACACCTTC. J is TRBJ1-2 and V is TRBV6-4, with a tentative D call TRBD1 (5 bases). The CDR3 sequence is 14 residues long. V was pared by 3 bases and J by 3 bases, with 11 bases between. Germline lookup yields CDR1 MRHNA and CDR2 SNTAGT.